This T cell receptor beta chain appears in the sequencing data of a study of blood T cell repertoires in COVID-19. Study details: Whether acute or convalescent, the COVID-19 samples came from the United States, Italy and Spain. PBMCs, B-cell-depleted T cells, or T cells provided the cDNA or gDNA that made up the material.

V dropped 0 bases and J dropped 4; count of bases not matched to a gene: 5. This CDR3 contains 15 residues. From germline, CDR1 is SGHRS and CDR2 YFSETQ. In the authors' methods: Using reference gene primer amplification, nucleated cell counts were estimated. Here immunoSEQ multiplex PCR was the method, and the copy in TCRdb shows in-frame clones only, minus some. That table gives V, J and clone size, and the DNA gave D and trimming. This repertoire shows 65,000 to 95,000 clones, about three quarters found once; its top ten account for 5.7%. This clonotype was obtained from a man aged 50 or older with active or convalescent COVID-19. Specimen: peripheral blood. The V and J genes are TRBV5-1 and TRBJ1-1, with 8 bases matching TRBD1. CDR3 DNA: TGCGCCAGCAGCTTGGGGACAGGGTATAGCACTGAAGCTTTCTTT. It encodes CASSLGTGYSTEAFF.